This T cell receptor beta chain emerged from a study of blood T cell repertoires in COVID-19. Study overall: Nucleic acid was either cDNA or gDNA, and it came from T cells, B-cell-depleted T cells, or PBMCs.

This CDR3 has 15 residues. Per the germline V gene, CDR1 is MDHEN and CDR2 is SYDVKM. Trimming removed 7 bases from V and 5 bases from J; junction bases left unmatched: 12. Profiling relied on immunoSEQ multiplex PCR, and the TCRdb table lists in-frame clones only, not all of them. The sample includes 65,000 to 100,000 clones, 89% seen only once; the top ten take about 8.1%. Material: peripheral blood. The clonotype comes from a man between 50 and 59 years old with acute or convalescent COVID-19. The genes are TRBV28 and TRBJ2-5; 8 positions agree with TRBD2. The CDR3 protein is CASIAGGRGEETQYF. CDR3 DNA sequence: TGTGCCAGCATCGCGGGGGGCAGAGGGGAGGAGACCCAGTACTTC.